This TCR beta chain was recovered during a study of blood T cells in healthy people across ages. The CDR3 loop spans 14 amino acids. Germline lookup yields CDR1 SGHRS and CDR2 YFSETQ. Each sample gave at least 6 million isolated PBMCs. Then a second PCR, running about 6 to 11 cycles, was carried out with a sample-barcoded 5' primer and a J-beta primer mix. TCRdb re-called the 5' RACE reads through MiXCR, storing one row per CDR3 protein. The data contain roughly 1.5 million distinct CDR3 sequences, 35% to 45% of them singletons. Study-level findings and limits: When one million T cells were used, diversity estimates were thought to be underestimates. The lack of PBMC sorting stopped any conclusive naive versus antigen-experienced comparison. Naive CD4+ cells and diversity were both higher in long-lived donors than in aged donors.

Of note for this clonotype: Its target is not known.

Sequences were obtained from blood. The chain has TRBV5-1 and TRBJ2-4; D perhaps matches TRBD2 (5 bases). The J call is uncertain, as TRBJ2-5 better fits the DNA end. The TCR originated in a young woman in good health. The DNA for the CDR3 is TGCGCCAGCAGCATGGCACTAGTTTACGAGACCCAGTACTTC. This sequence encodes CASSMALVYETQYF.